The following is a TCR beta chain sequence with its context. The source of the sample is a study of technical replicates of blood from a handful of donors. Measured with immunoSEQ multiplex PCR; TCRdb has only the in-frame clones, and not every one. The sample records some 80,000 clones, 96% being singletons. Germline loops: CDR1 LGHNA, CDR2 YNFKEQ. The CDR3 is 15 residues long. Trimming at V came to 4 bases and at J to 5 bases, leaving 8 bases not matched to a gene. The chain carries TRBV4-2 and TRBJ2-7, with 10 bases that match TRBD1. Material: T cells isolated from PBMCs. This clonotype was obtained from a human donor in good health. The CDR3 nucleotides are TGTGCCAGCAGCCGCCCGGGACAGGGGCCGGACGAGCAGTACTTC. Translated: CASSRPGQGPDEQYF.